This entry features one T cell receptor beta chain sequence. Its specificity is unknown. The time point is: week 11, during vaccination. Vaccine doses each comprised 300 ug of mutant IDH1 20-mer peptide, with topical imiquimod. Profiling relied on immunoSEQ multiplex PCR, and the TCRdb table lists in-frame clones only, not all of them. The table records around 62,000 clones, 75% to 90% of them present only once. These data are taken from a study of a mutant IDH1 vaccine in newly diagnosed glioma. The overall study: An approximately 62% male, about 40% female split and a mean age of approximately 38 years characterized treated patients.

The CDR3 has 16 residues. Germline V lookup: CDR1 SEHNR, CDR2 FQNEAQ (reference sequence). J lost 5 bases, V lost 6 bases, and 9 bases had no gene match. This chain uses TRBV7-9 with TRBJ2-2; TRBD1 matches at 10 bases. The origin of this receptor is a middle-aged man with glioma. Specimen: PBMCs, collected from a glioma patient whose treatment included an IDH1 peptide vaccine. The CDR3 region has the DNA TGTGCCAGCAGACGGGACAGGGGTTTGAGAACCGGGGAGCTGTTTTTT. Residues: CASRRDRGLRTGELFF.